The text below deals with one T cell receptor (beta chain). Its target is not known. The protocol was immunoSEQ multiplex PCR, while the TCRdb copy is restricted to in-frame clones and leaves out a portion. Among hundreds of thousands of clones listed, roughly 78% were seen once. These data come from a study of shared clonotypes between healthy human individuals. For the study at large: A donor's plate count was three for CD4 naive and three for CD4 memory; CD8 naive had two and CD8 memory one.

Trimming left V 7 bases short and J 2 bases short, with 6 bases between. Germline V gives CDR1 MDHEN, CDR2 SYDVKM. CDR3 size: 11 residues. Findings and caveats of the study: Naive subsets generally exceeded memory subsets in estimated richness. Depth was large, yet rarefaction showed that sorted-subset sequencing was incomplete.

The sequenced sample was memory CD4+ T cells sorted from blood. As to subset: CD45RA-negative fraction. This rearrangement joins TRBV28 to TRBJ2-7; the D is unclear. The sequence came from a woman in her twenties or thirties in good health. The CDR3 loop is CASNGAYEQYF. The CDR3 region has the DNA TGTGCCAGCAATGGGGCCTACGAGCAGTACTTC.